The 22 T cell receptor beta chains given below trace back to one sample, sequenced in a study of molecular identifiers for immune sequencing clone quantification. MiXCR, applied by TCRdb to the PCR reads, yields one record per CDR3 protein. The data hold about half a million distinct CDR3 sequences, with 20% to 25% observed a single time. The sample was naive CD8+ T cells from blood, with Jurkat cell RNA spiked in. Subset of the sample: FACS-sorted CD8+CD4-CCR7+CD45RA+ naive T cells. These receptors all stem from a human donor in good health. Some libraries in this study had Jurkat cell RNA spiked in.

In its sample, this clonotype was seen a few times. V usage is TRBV27 and J usage is TRBJ2-1, with D possibly being TRBD1 (5 bases). Germline V gene lookup returns CDR1 MNHEY and CDR2 SMNVEV (reference sequence). V dropped 6 bases and J dropped 0 bases, with 9 bases sitting between them. The CDR3 totals 14 residues. Written as DNA, the CDR3 is TGTGCCAGCAGAATTGACAGCTCCTACAATGAGCAGTTCTTC. Translation: CASRIDSSYNEQFF.

The chain links TRBV9 to TRBJ2-3; D is unclear. Germline lookup yields CDR1 SGDLS and CDR2 YYNGEE. The CDR3 is 14 amino acids. V lost 3 bases, J lost 9 bases, and 17 bases lay in between. The CDR3 is CASSGPELGMTQYF. In nucleotides, the CDR3 is TGTGCCAGCAGCGGGCCAGAGTTGGGGATGACGCAGTATTTT.

This clonotype showed up just a few times. The chain joins TRBV24-1 to TRBJ2-2, with TRBD2 matching 13 bases. Germline V gene sequence: CDR1 KGHDR, CDR2 SFDVKD. The trim removed 1 base at V and 4 bases at J, leaving 5 bases unmatched. The CDR3 length is 18 residues. The CDR3 protein is CATSDLLAGGPGTGELFF. CDR3 bases: TGTGCCACCAGTGATTTACTAGCGGGAGGGCCTGGCACCGGGGAGCTGTTTTTT.

Of note for this clonotype: A clone one base away is much larger, so this may be a read error. The chain recombines TRBV7-2 with TRBJ2-7; 8 positions match TRBD1. V dropped 1 base and J dropped 3; count of bases not matched to a gene: 5. This CDR3 region has 15 residues. Germline-derived CDR1 and CDR2 are SGHTA and FQGNSA. The CDR3 loop is CASSLVGQGHYEQYF. The CDR3 DNA is TGTGCCAGCAGCTTAGTTGGACAGGGACACTACGAGCAGTACTTC.

The chain links TRBV5-4 to TRBJ1-1, with 7 nucleotides matching TRBD1. Trimming at V came to 10 bases and at J to 1 base, leaving 13 bases not matched to a gene. The CDR3 has 15 residues. CDR1 is SGHNT and CDR2 is YYREEE in the germline V gene (reference sequence). Written as DNA, the CDR3 is TGTGCCGCAACCAGGTGGGGGACAGAGAACACTGAAGCTTTCTTT. Protein: CAATRWGTENTEAFF.

This clonotype was picked up many times. The CDR3 spells CASSPTSGRTDTGELFF. The CDR3, as DNA: TGTGCCAGCAGCCCTACTAGCGGGAGAACCGACACCGGGGAGCTGTTTTTT. V usage is TRBV3-1 and J usage is TRBJ2-2; 11 nucleotides match TRBD2. Germline CDR1 reads LGHDT; CDR2 reads YNNKEL (reference sequence). The CDR3 covers 17 residues. With V trimmed by 4 bases and J by 3 bases, 7 bases remained unmatched. Combining the CDR3 with reference TRBV3-1 and TRBJ2-2 gives the whole variable domain DTAVSQTPKYLVTQMGNDKSIKCEQNLGHDTMYWYKQDSKKFLKIMFSYNNKELIINETVPNRFSPKSPDKAHLNLHINSLELGDSAVYFCASSPTSGRTDTGELFFGEGSRLTVL.

V gene TRBV11-2 combines with J gene TRBJ2-7; 9 bases align to TRBD1. This CDR3 is 17 amino acids long. Germline V gene sequence: CDR1 SGHAT, CDR2 FQNNGV. With 5 bases clipped from V and 0 bases from J, the junction kept 11 bases outside the gene matches. The CDR3 protein is CASSQSTVDRGSYEQYF. In DNA form, the CDR3 reads TGTGCCAGCAGCCAGAGCACCGTGGACAGGGGCTCCTACGAGCAGTACTTC. Variable domain in full (rest from reference TRBV11-2 and TRBJ2-7): EAGVAQSPRYKIIEKRQSVAFWCNPISGHATLYWYQQILGQGPKLLIQFQNNGVVDDSQLPKDRFSAERLKGVDSTLKIQPAKLEDSAVYLCASSQSTVDRGSYEQYFGPGTRLTVT.

With regard to this clonotype: Given a much more abundant clone one base away, this may be a read error. The chain couples TRBV20-1 to TRBJ2-5; D is perhaps TRBD2 (6 bases). Germline CDR1 DFQATT, CDR2 SNEGSKA (reference sequence). The CDR3 sequence is 17 residues long. V was clipped by 1 base and J by 0 bases, with 18 bases between them. The CDR3 reads CSARVASEGQYQETQYF. The CDR3 nucleotides are TGCAGTGCTAGAGTGGCTAGCGAGGGCCAGTACCAAGAGACCCAGTACTTC.

This clonotype was detected many times. This rearrangement joins TRBV12-3 or TRBV12-4 to TRBJ2-7, with TRBD1 as a possible D gene (6 bases). The CDR3 is made up of 14 amino acids. Trimming took 3 bases from V and 3 from J, leaving 12 bases between them. The chain's CDR3 is CASSFPGHLYEQYF. In nucleotides, the CDR3 is TGTGCCAGCAGTTTTCCGGGACACCTCTACGAGCAGTACTTC.

This clonotype was seen a handful of times. The rearrangement uses TRBV23-1 and TRBJ2-7; 7 bases agree with TRBD1. TRBV23-1 is assigned to the ORF class and has an uncertain function. With 4 bases clipped from V and 3 bases from J, the junction kept 6 bases outside the gene matches. This CDR3 region has 14 residues. The CDR3 DNA follows: TGCGCCAGCAGTCCGGGACAGAGAAACTACGAGCAGTACTTC. Its protein is CASSPGQRNYEQYF.

On this clonotype itself: Compared with germline, one end of the junction differs, possibly owing to a read error. The chain joins TRBV14 to TRBJ2-7; D remains ambiguous. The CDR3 covers 16 residues. Germline loops: CDR1 SGHDN, CDR2 FVKESK. The CDR3, as DNA: TGTGCCAGCAGGCAAGACGGGCCCCCGAGGTACTACGAGCAGTACTTC. It is translated as CASRQDGPPRYYEQYF.

With regard to this clonotype: Since the CDR3 does not end with the conserved phenylalanine or tryptophan, this likely comes from a read error. This chain links TRBV20-1 with TRBJ1-1, with a weak D call TRBD1 (5 bases). There are 16 residues in the CDR3. CDR1 is DFQATT, CDR2 SNEGSKA, per germline (reference sequence). V was clipped by 6 bases and J by 6 bases, with 26 bases between them. The CDR3 DNA follows: TGCAGTGCCGAGGGGTACGCGCAGGGTGGGGGGGCTGAAGCTTTCTCT. Translated, it gives CSAEGYAQGGGAEAFS.

This clonotype was counted between two and nine times. The chain carries TRBV19 and TRBJ2-1; possible D gene TRBD2, 6 bases. Deletions cut 5 bases from V and 4 bases from J, with 12 bases between. Germline CDR1 reads LNHDA; CDR2 reads SQIVND (reference sequence). The CDR3 length is 14 residues. The CDR3 DNA is TGTGCCAGTAGTTTCTCGGGACTTTACAATGAGCAGTTCTTC. This encodes CASSFSGLYNEQFF.

As for this clonotype: The germline gene is not matched at one end of the junction; a read error may be the cause. The rearrangement links TRBV7-9 to TRBJ2-3; perhaps D is TRBD1 or TRBD2 (5 bases each). This CDR3 has 15 residues. Germline CDR1 reads SEHNR; CDR2 reads FQNEAQ (reference sequence). The CDR3 nucleotides are TGTGCCAGCAGCTCCGGACCGGGGCATACAGATGCGCAGTATTTT. This sequence encodes CASSSGPGHTDAQYF.

The genes are TRBV10-2 and TRBJ1-5; 7 nucleotides line up with TRBD1. The CDR3 loop spans 16 amino acids. The V gene's germline CDR1 is WSHSY and CDR2 SAAADI. J was trimmed by 2 bases and V by 8 bases; bases with no gene match: 12. The CDR3 nucleotides read TGCGCCAGCCCCCCTTACAGGGGTCGGCGCAATCAGCCCCAGCATTTT. Translating gives CASPPYRGRRNQPQHF.

This clonotype was detected many times. The gene calls are TRBV30 and TRBJ1-1; D is possibly TRBD1 (6 bases). The V end lost 4 bases, the J end lost 6 bases, and 18 bases lay between the germline ends. The CDR3 totals 14 residues. Germline V gives CDR1 GTSNPN, CDR2 SVGIG (reference sequence). The chain's CDR3 is CAWKGTSLPAEAFF. Written as DNA, the CDR3 is TGTGCCTGGAAAGGGACAAGTCTCCCTGCTGAAGCTTTCTTT. The variable domain in full, with the rest retrieved from reference TRBV30 and TRBJ1-1, is SQTIHQWPATLVQPVGSPLSLECTVEGTSNPNLYWYRQAAGRGLQLLFYSVGIGQISSEVPQNLSASRPQDRQFILSSKKLLLSDSGFYLCAWKGTSLPAEAFFGQGTRLTVV.

This clonotype appeared a few times. The chain joins TRBV20-1 to TRBJ1-5; D unresolved. This CDR3 spans 16 amino acids. CDR1 is DFQATT, CDR2 SNEGSKA, per germline (reference sequence). V lost 2 bases and J 0 bases, leaving 14 bases between the germline ends. The CDR3 here is CSARLLNENSNQPQHF. The CDR3 nucleotides are TGCAGTGCTAGATTGTTGAACGAGAATAGCAATCAGCCCCAGCATTTT.

The chain joins TRBV19 to TRBJ1-5; unclear D gene. From germline, CDR1 is LNHDA and CDR2 SQIVND (reference sequence). There are 14 residues in the CDR3. V lost 9 bases and J lost 0, with 12 bases in between. Here the CDR3 reads CASEAGNSNQPQHF. The CDR3 DNA sequence: TGTGCCAGCGAAGCTGGGAATAGCAATCAGCCCCAGCATTTT. Using reference TRBV19 and TRBJ1-5 for the parts outside the CDR3, the full variable domain is DGGITQSPKYLFRKEGQNVTLSCEQNLNHDAMYWYRQDPGQGLRLIYYSQIVNDFQKGDIAEGYSVSREKKESFPLTVTSAQKNPTAFYLCASEAGNSNQPQHFGDGTRLSIL.

A remark on this clonotype: This may be a read error: a much more frequent sequence differs by one nucleotide. CDR3 amino acids: CASNFFRGGPESTQYF. The DNA of the CDR3 is TGTGCCAGCAATTTTTTCCGGGGGGGACCAGAAAGTACGCAGTATTTT. The chain employs TRBV12-3 or TRBV12-4 and TRBJ2-3, with 8 bases lining up with TRBD2. The J segment lost 8 bases and the V segment lost 7 bases, leaving 17 bases of the junction unmatched. The CDR3 loop spans 16 amino acids.

The chain carries TRBV4-1 and TRBJ1-2; no firm D call. Germline assignment: CDR1 MGHRA and CDR2 YSYEKL. V lost 3 bases and J 0 bases, leaving 11 bases between the germline ends. There are 15 residues in the CDR3. CDR3 bases: TGCGCCAGCAGCCATCAGGAGGACCCTAACTATGGCTACACCTTC. It translates to CASSHQEDPNYGYTF.

As concerns this clonotype: A much larger clone sits a single nucleotide away, making a read error possible. The chain has TRBV7-9 and TRBJ2-3, with 7 bases lining up with TRBD1. Germline loops: CDR1 SEHNR, CDR2 FQNEAQ (reference sequence). CDR3 length: 14 amino acids. Here the CDR3 DNA reads TGTGCCAGCAGCTCCAGGGGGTCGCCAGATACGCGGTATTTT. This translates into CASSSRGSPDTRYF.

The rearrangement uses TRBV4-2 and TRBJ1-5, with D unclear. V lost 2 bases and J 2 bases, leaving 4 bases between the germline ends. Germline CDR1 is LGHNA and CDR2 is YNFKEQ. The CDR3 contains 13 residues. CDR3 region: CASSQRGNQPQHF. CDR3 nucleotide sequence: TGTGCCAGCAGCCAAAGGGGCAATCAGCCCCAGCATTTT.